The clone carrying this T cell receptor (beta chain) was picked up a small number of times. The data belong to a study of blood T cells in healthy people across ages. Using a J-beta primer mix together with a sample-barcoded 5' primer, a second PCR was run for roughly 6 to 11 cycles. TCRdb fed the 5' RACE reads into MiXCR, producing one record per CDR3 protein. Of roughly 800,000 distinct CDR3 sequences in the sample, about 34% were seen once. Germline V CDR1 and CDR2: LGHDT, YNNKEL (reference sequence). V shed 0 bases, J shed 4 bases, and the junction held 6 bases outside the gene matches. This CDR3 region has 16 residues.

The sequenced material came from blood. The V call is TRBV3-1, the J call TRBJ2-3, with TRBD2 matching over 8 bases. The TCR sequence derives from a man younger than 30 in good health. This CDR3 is CASSQDGSGGADTQYF. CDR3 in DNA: TGTGCCAGCAGCCAAGACGGGAGCGGGGGTGCAGATACGCAGTATTTT.